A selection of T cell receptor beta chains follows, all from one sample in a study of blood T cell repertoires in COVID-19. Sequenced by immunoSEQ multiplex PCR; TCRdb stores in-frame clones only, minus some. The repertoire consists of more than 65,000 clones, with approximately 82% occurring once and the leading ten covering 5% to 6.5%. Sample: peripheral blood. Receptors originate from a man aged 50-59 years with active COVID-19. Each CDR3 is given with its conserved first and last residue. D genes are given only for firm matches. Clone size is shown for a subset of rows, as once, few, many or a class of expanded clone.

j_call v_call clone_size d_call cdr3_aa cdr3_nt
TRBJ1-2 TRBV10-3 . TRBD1 CAISETGVWDRGDPDYGYTF TGTGCCATCAGTGAAACCGGGGTCTGGGACAGGGGCGATCCCGACTATGGCTACACCTTC
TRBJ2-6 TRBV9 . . CASSVAPGAGANVLTF TGTGCCAGCAGCGTAGCCCCAGGGGCCGGGGCCAACGTCCTGACTTTC
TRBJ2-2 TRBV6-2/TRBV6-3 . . CASSLGRNTGELFF TGTGCCAGCAGTCTGGGCCGAAACACCGGGGAGCTGTTTTTT
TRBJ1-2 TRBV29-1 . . CSVDKSGGRDGYTF TGCAGCGTTGATAAGAGTGGGGGCCGGGATGGCTACACCTTC
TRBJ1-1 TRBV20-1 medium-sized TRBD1 CSAGGQPEAFF TGCAGTGCAGGGGGACAGCCTGAAGCTTTCTTT
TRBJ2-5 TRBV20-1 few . CSAQVQETQYF TGCAGTGCGCAGGTTCAAGAGACCCAGTACTTC
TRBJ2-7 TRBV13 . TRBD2 CASSRTPRLAGSDEQYF TGTGCCAGCAGCCGAACCCCACGACTAGCGGGGTCCGACGAGCAGTACTTC
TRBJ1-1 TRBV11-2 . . CASSFAGLNTEAFF TGTGCCAGCAGCTTTGCAGGGTTGAACACTGAAGCTTTCTTT
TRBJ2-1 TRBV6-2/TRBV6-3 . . CASSTPLQRYNEQFF TGTGCCAGCAGCACCCCCCTTCAGCGGTACAATGAGCAGTTCTTC
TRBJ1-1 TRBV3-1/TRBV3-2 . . CASSRLGQEGAFF TGTGCCAGCAGCCGATTAGGCCAGGAGGGAGCTTTCTTT
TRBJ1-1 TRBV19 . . CASSPTNQGNMNTEAFF TGTGCCAGTAGTCCAACGAACCAGGGGAACATGAACACTGAAGCTTTCTTT
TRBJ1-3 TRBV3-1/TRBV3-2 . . CASRGVTRGFGNTIYF TGTGCCAGCAGAGGAGTGACGCGGGGCTTCGGAAACACCATATATTTT
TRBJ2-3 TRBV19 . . CASSIPGTASTDTQYF TGTGCCAGTAGTATCCCCGGTACAGCCAGCACAGATACGCAGTATTTT
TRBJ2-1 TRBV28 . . CASSPRGAAQFF TGTGCCAGCAGTCCCAGGGGGGCCGCGCAGTTCTTC
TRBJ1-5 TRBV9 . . CASSVGREYQPQHF TGTGCCAGCAGCGTAGGTAGAGAGTATCAGCCCCAGCATTTT
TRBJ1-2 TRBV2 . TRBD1 CASRDRTLRNYGYTF TGTGCCAGCAGGGACAGGACACTGAGAAACTATGGCTACACCTTC
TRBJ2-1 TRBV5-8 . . CASSLGTFGSYNEQFF TGTGCCAGCAGCTTGGGGACTTTCGGCTCCTACAATGAGCAGTTCTTC
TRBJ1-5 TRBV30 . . CAWSSGSNQPQHF TGTGCCTGGAGCTCAGGGAGCAATCAGCCCCAGCATTTT
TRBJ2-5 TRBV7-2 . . CASSLAGRGETQYF TGTGCCAGCAGCTTAGCCGGGAGAGGGGAGACCCAGTACTTC
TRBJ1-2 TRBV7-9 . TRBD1 CASSPDRGVYGYTF TGTGCCAGCAGCCCGGACAGGGGGGTCTATGGCTACACCTTC
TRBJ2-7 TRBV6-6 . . CASSPGGREQYF TGTGCCAGCAGCCCCGGGGGGCGCGAGCAGTACTTC
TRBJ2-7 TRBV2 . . CASGWGDPRENYEQYF TGTGCCAGCGGGTGGGGAGATCCCCGGGAAAACTACGAGCAGTACTTC
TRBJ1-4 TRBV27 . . CASSSLYQSATNEKLFF TGTGCCAGCAGTTCCCTCTACCAATCTGCAACTAATGAAAAACTGTTTTTT
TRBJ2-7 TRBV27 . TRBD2 CASNPHSSGTYEQYF TGTGCCAGCAACCCCCATTCTAGCGGGACCTACGAGCAGTACTTC
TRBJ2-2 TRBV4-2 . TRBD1 CASSQDGGQGDTGELFF TGTGCCAGCAGCCAAGATGGCGGACAGGGGGACACCGGGGAGCTGTTTTTT
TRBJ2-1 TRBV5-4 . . CASSLAGNNEQFF TGTGCCAGCAGCTTGGCAGGCAACAATGAGCAGTTCTTC
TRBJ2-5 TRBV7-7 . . CASSLQGFGETQYF TGTGCCAGCAGCTTACAAGGTTTCGGGGAGACCCAGTACTTC